Below are 2 T cell receptor beta chains sequenced from a single sample in a study of shared clonotypes between healthy human individuals. Clones were sequenced by immunoSEQ multiplex PCR, and TCRdb holds only the in-frame ones, with some missing. This table holds over a million clones, roughly 98.5% found once. What was sequenced was naive CD4+ T cells sorted from blood. Noted subset: CD45RA+ positively selected. Source of these receptors: a man aged 25-45 years in good health.

The V and J genes are TRBV18 and TRBJ1-4; D unclear. CDR1 and CDR2 (germline): KGHSH, LQKENI. The CDR3 is made up of 13 amino acids. Between the trimmed V and J ends, which lost 7 bases and 5 bases, there was a span of 11 bases. The CDR3 DNA reads as TGTGCCAGCTTACTGGACGGGAATGAAAAACTGTTTTTT. The encoded protein is CASLLDGNEKLFF. The full variable domain, in which reference TRBV18 and TRBJ1-4 provide the parts outside the CDR3, is NAGVMQNPRHLVRRRGQEARLRCSPMKGHSHVYWYRQLPEEGLKFMVYLQKENIIDESGMPKERFSAEFPKEGPSILRIQQVVRGDSAAYFCASLLDGNEKLFFGSGTQLSVL.

The chain links TRBV28 to TRBJ1-2; perhaps TRBD1 as D (5 bases). The CDR3 sequence is 15 residues long. V lost 6 bases and J lost 0, with 14 bases in between. The germline CDR1 and CDR2 sequences are MDHEN and SYDVKM. This CDR3 is CASRWDGHSNYGYTF. CDR3 DNA sequence: TGTGCCAGCAGATGGGACGGACACTCTAACTATGGCTACACCTTC.